The present entry profiles one T cell receptor beta chain with its context. This entry comes from a study of blood T cell repertoires in COVID-19. Background on the study: Italy, Spain and the United States were the sources of the convalescent and acute COVID-19 samples. From T cells, B-cell-depleted T cells, or PBMCs came the material, which was cDNA or gDNA.

Trimming took 0 bases from V and 6 from J; bases not matched to a gene: 6. Germline V CDR1 and CDR2: SGHNT, YYREEE (reference sequence). The CDR3 consists of 16 residues. In the study's own analysis: Quantification of nucleated cells was approximated via reference gene primer amplification. Measured with immunoSEQ multiplex PCR; TCRdb has only the in-frame clones, and not every one. That table is the source of V, J and clone size, and D and trimming were worked out from the DNA. The sample consists of about 260,000 clones, around 87% of them appearing once. V and J are TRBV5-4 and TRBJ2-2, with TRBD1 matching over 9 bases. The sequencing input was peripheral blood. The TCR was taken from a middle-aged woman who had recovered from COVID-19. The CDR3 DNA sequence: TGTGCCAGCAGCTTGGGTAGGACAGGGGTGCCCGGGGAGCTGTTTTTT. Residues: CASSLGRTGVPGELFF.